This T cell receptor (beta chain) was identified in a study of control samples from healthy donors and cancer patients. The assay was immunoSEQ multiplex PCR, and TCRdb's table has in-frame clones only and misses some. The table has roughly 130,000 clones, approximately 92% seen once. The CDR3 contains 19 residues. Germline V gives CDR1 MGHRA, CDR2 YSYEKL. Trimming took 5 bases from V and 5 from J; bases not matched to a gene: 12. Sequencing was performed on blood. The source of this sequence is a man between 18 and 29 years old in good health. The J gene is TRBJ2-1, the V gene TRBV4-1; 16 nucleotides align to TRBD2. CDR3 region: CASSKLTGLAGGPNNEQFF. Here the CDR3 DNA reads TGCGCCAGCAGCAAGTTAACGGGACTAGCGGGGGGGCCTAACAATGAGCAGTTCTTC.